The 8 T cell receptor beta chains listed next were all sequenced from one sample in a study of blood T cells in healthy people across ages. It was with a sample-barcoded 5' primer and a J-beta primer mix that a second PCR of roughly 7 to 11 cycles was run. TCRdb re-called the 5' RACE reads through MiXCR, storing one row per CDR3 protein. This table has about 500,000 distinct CDR3 sequences, about 24% appearing once. In addition, the sample was reused for a study of T cells of mothers and their children.

The sample taken for sequencing was blood. These receptors all stem from a boy aged 5-17 years in good health.

The chain combines TRBV28 with TRBJ1-6; D is possibly TRBD1 (5 bases). Trimming removed 2 bases at V and 7 bases at J, with 15 bases between. The germline gives CDR1 MDHEN, CDR2 SYDVKM. The CDR3 consists of 16 residues. The CDR3 DNA reads as TGTGCCAGCAGTTTAGCCCGAGACAGCGGGAATTCACCCCTCCACTTT. It specifies CASSLARDSGNSPLHF.

The chain joins TRBV28 to TRBJ1-1; D uncertain. Deletions cut 2 bases from V and 1 base from J, with 8 bases between. The CDR3 loop spans 14 amino acids. Germline-derived CDR1 and CDR2 are MDHEN and SYDVKM. The CDR3 is CASSLRWSNTEAFF. The DNA for the CDR3 is TGTGCCAGCAGTTTAAGATGGTCGAACACTGAAGCTTTCTTT.

This clonotype was recorded at least ten times. The chain is built from TRBV29-1 and TRBJ2-7; D perhaps matches TRBD2 (5 bases). Trimming cost V 4 bases and J 6 bases, with 10 bases left between them. There are 11 residues in the CDR3. CDR1 is SQVTM, CDR2 ANQGSEA, per germline. The CDR3 spells CSVGESREQYF. CDR3 DNA: TGCAGCGTTGGGGAGTCCCGCGAGCAGTACTTC.

The chain joins TRBV6-1 to TRBJ2-2, with D perhaps TRBD1 or TRBD2 (5 bases each). The CDR3 has 16 amino acids. V was clipped by 7 bases and J by 6 bases, with 21 bases between them. Germline loops: CDR1 MNHNS, CDR2 SASEGT. CDR3 sequence reads: CASTLSEGRLAGELFF. The CDR3 DNA reads as TGTGCCAGCACCCTAAGTGAGGGGCGGTTAGCCGGGGAGCTGTTTTTT.

The rearrangement links TRBV28 to TRBJ2-5, with 10 positions matching TRBD2. Germline V gene sequence: CDR1 MDHEN, CDR2 SYDVKM. V gave up 7 bases and J gave up 1 base; unmatched junction bases: 9. The CDR3 extends over 16 amino acids. CDR3 sequence: CASNLGLAEIQETQYF. The CDR3 DNA reads TGTGCCAGCAACCTTGGACTAGCGGAGATCCAAGAGACCCAGTACTTC.

Note on this clonotype: Mismatch with germline at one junction end may stem from a read error. The chain has TRBV2 and TRBJ2-4; D is possibly TRBD1 or TRBD2 (5 bases each). Germline values: CDR1 SNHLY, CDR2 FYNNEI. This CDR3 has 13 amino acids. The CDR3 loop reads CTSSVPSGGIQYF. Written as DNA, the CDR3 is TGTACCAGCAGTGTCCCTAGTGGGGGCATTCAGTACTTC.

In its sample, this clonotype was seen a few times. The chain carries TRBV12-3 or TRBV12-4 and TRBJ2-5, with D possibly TRBD1 on 5 matching bases. There are 14 residues in the CDR3. Trimming took off 4 bases at V and 2 bases at J, with 11 bases between the two ends. As DNA, the CDR3 is TGTGCCAGCAGTTGGGGCGGCGAGCAAGAGACCCAGTACTTC. It codes for CASSWGGEQETQYF.

The sample holds a few counts of this clonotype. The chain couples TRBV5-1 to TRBJ1-5; D is ambiguous. Trimming removed 4 bases from V and 2 bases from J, with 13 bases in between. CDR3 length: 15 amino acids. Germline V gives CDR1 SGHRS, CDR2 YFSETQ. CDR3 DNA: TGCGCCAGCAGCCTGACTGGTTTGGGCAATCAGCCCCAGCATTTT. Encoded protein: CASSLTGLGNQPQHF.